This T cell receptor beta chain was found in a study of metastatic and nonmetastatic thyroid tumors. Study at large: From malignant and benign thyroid patients, repertoires in blood and in tumor or nodule tissue were compared. Study-level results: Relative to benign nodules, malignant thyroid tumors were reportedly characterized by significantly elevated TCR beta diversity in blood and tumor.

The V gene end was trimmed by 5 bases and the J gene end by 0 bases; junction bases not matched to a gene: 6. This CDR3 is built from 16 residues. The germline V gene encodes CDR1 SQVTM and CDR2 ANQGSEA. Per the original methods: The study's classifier, a distant-metastasis tool for papillary thyroid cancer, was built using CDR3 differences across clinicopathological groups. Using MiXCR, TCRdb reanalyzed the PCR reads. Here the V and J calls rest on TCRdb's processing, not on the authors' analysis. The sample includes about 43,000 clones, under 4% of them seen just once. Thyroid surgery was preceded by no treatment in any patient. This clone was observed at least ten times. Its antigen is not identified.

The genes are TRBV29-1 and TRBJ2-6, with 8 bases aligning to TRBD1. The sample consisted of blood. This clonotype originated in a female donor with papillary thyroid cancer or a benign thyroid nodule (not recorded which). Some clones in this sample may be carry-over from other donors' samples. The CDR3: CSVRDRWGSGANVLTF. As DNA, the CDR3 is TGCAGCGTTAGGGACAGGTGGGGCTCTGGGGCCAACGTCCTGACTTTC.